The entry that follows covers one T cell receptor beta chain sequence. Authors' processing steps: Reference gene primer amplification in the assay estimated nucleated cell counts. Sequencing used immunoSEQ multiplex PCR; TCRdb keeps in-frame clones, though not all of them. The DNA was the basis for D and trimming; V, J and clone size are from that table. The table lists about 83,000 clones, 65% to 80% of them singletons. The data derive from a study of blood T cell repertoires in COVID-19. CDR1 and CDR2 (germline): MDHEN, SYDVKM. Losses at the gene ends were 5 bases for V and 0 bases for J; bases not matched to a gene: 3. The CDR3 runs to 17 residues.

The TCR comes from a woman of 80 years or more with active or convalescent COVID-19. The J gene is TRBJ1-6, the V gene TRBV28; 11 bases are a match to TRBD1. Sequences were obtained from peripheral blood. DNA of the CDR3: TGTGCCAGCAGTGCCGGGACAGGGGGCTCCTATAATTCACCCCTCCACTTT. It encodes CASSAGTGGSYNSPLHF. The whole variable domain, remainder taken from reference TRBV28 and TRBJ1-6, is DVKVTQSSRYLVKRTGEKVFLECVQDMDHENMFWYRQDPGLGLRLIYFSYDVKMKEKGDIPEGYSVSREKKERFSLILESASTNQTSMYLCASSAGTGGSYNSPLHFGNGTRLTVT.